The T cell receptor (beta chain) under discussion was sequenced for a study (dated by TCRdb to the mid-2010s). The junction carries 17 bases between V and J, which are trimmed by 8 bases and 7 bases respectively. CDR1 and CDR2 (MDHEN, SYDVKM) derive from the germline V gene. The CDR3 holds 14 amino acids from the cysteine to the phenylalanine. The CDR3 DNA has 42 bases and is translated from base 1. Library construction relied on RT-PCR. Sequencer: Illumina MiSeq. TCRdb cleaned the public reads at Q25 with fastp, built clones with MiXCR and kept in-frame beta chains. Rows are unified per CDR3 protein, each entry keeping the most common DNA and genes. The sample table contains about 680,000 distinct CDR3 sequences; only one count was recorded for around 14% of them. 3.6% of the sample comes from the top ten. In its sample, this clonotype was seen a few times. Its target antigen remains unknown. Base qualities are not recorded, but no much larger clone differs from it by a single base.

Source material: memory CD4+ T cells from blood. The TCR sequence derives from a female donor in good health, serving as a healthy control. The V and J segments used are TRBV28 and TRBJ2-2; confidence is insufficient to name the D gene. The CDR3 sequence is CASSGDMVVGELFF. The bases read TGTGCCAGCTCTGGGGATATGGTTGTCGGGGAGCTGTTTTTT.